This T cell receptor (beta chain) emerged from a study of regulatory T cells in long-lasting Graves disease. There are 15 residues in the CDR3. J lost 0 bases, V lost 6 bases, and 8 bases had no gene match. The germline gives CDR1 SEHNR, CDR2 FQNEAQ (reference sequence). The table lists this clonotype with a few counts. The time point is: persistent/refractory GD, antithyroid drugs over 5 years with positive TRAb. Following extraction of RNA from PBMCs, that RNA was used to make the TCR library. Arm-PCR of CDR3 regions and iRepertoire HTBI primers were the basis on which TCR beta libraries were built. TCRdb recomputed calls from the multiplex PCR reads with MiXCR, one row per CDR3 protein. The repertoire holds around 450,000 distinct CDR3 sequences, with 20% to 25% as singletons.

This specimen consisted of peripheral blood mononuclear cells (PBMCs), obtained when the disease was refractory, from a patient treated with antithyroid drugs. The TCR was taken from a female donor with Graves disease. The rearrangement joins TRBV7-9 to TRBJ2-7; 7 nucleotides align to TRBD1. The chain's CDR3 is CASSSPGGFSYEQYF. CDR3 bases: TGTGCCAGCAGTTCTCCAGGGGGTTTCTCCTACGAGCAGTACTTC.